The source of this TCR beta chain is a study of blood T cell repertoires in COVID-19. Study at large: Samples taken during acute and convalescent COVID-19 were collected in the United States, Italy and Spain. From T cells, B-cell-depleted T cells, or PBMCs came the material, which was cDNA or gDNA.

Profiling relied on immunoSEQ multiplex PCR, and the TCRdb table lists in-frame clones only, not all of them. The data show about 430,000 clones, about 88% seen once. Germline loops: CDR1 SGHVS, CDR2 FQNEAQ. CDR3 length: 18 residues. The ends lost 4 bases at V and 1 base at J; junction bases unmatched: 10. In terms of age and location, participants ranged from roughly 18 to 90 years and lived in approximately 26 US areas. Cohort assignment relied on participant-reported clinical history. The rearrangement uses TRBV7-8 and TRBJ1-4; 9 nucleotides agree with TRBD1. The material sequenced was PBMCs or T cells enriched from blood (not recorded which). The receptor was derived from a young woman who had been exposed to COVID-19. CDR3 in DNA: TGTGCCAGCAGCTCGTCAACAGGGGGCTTAAGAACTAATGAAAAACTGTTTTTT. Its protein product is CASSSSTGGLRTNEKLFF.